The count of the clone carrying this TCR beta chain is one. In the original analysis: Amplifying reference gene primers gave estimates of nucleated cell counts. Some clones are missing from TCRdb's copy, which holds only in-frame ones; the method was immunoSEQ multiplex PCR. V and J calls plus clone size are reproduced from that table; the DNA served to infer D and trimming. The sample lists some 180,000 clones; more than 70% were seen once. This sample is part of a study of blood T cell repertoires in COVID-19. Study-wide context: Italy, Spain and the United States were the sources of the convalescent and acute COVID-19 samples.

Germline values: CDR1 MNHEY, CDR2 SMNVEV (reference sequence). The CDR3 is 13 residues long. V was pared by 5 bases and J by 4 bases, with 11 bases between. Sequenced sample: peripheral blood. The sequence was collected from a man aged 40-50 years with active or convalescent COVID-19. The chain recombines TRBV27 with TRBJ2-5; D gene unclear. CDR3 in amino acids: CASSPRQVETQYF. In DNA form, the CDR3 reads TGTGCCAGCAGTCCAAGACAAGTAGAGACCCAGTACTTC.